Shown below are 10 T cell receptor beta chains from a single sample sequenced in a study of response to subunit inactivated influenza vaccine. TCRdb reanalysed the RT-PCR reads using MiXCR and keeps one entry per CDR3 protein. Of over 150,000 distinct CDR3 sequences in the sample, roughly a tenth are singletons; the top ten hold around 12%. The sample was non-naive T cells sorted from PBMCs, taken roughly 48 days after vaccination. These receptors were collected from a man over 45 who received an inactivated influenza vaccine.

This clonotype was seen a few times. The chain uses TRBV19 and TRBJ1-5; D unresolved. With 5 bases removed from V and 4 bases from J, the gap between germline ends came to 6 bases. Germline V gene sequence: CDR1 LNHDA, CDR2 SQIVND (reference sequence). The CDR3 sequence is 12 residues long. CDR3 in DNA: TGTGCCAGTAGTGCCTGGAATCAGCCCCAGCATTTT. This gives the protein CASSAWNQPQHF.

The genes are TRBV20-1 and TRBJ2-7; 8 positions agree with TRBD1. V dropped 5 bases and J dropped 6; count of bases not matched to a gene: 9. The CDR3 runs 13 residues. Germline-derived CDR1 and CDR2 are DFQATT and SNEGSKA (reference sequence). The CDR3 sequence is CSAPGTGRREQYF. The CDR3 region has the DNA TGCAGTGCTCCCGGGACAGGCCGGCGCGAGCAGTACTTC.

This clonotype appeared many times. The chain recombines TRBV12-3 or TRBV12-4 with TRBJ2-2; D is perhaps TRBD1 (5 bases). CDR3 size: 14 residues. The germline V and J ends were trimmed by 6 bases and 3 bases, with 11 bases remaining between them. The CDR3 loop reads CASSRQHDTGELFF. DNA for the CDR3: TGTGCCAGCAGCCGACAGCACGACACCGGGGAGCTGTTTTTT.

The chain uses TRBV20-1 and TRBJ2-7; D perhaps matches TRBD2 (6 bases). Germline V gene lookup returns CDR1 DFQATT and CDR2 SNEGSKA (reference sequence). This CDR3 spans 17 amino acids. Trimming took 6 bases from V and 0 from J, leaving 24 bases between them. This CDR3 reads CSASVVGGGLSSYEQYF. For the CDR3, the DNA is TGCAGTGCAAGCGTCGTGGGAGGTGGTTTAAGCTCCTACGAGCAGTACTTC.

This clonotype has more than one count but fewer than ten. CDR3 in amino acids: CASRYAPGALNTEAFF. CDR3 coding DNA: TGTGCCAGCAGATACGCCCCCGGGGCCCTGAACACTGAAGCTTTCTTT. The chain has TRBV6-2 or TRBV6-3 and TRBJ1-1; possibly TRBD1 for D (5 bases). V lost 6 bases and J lost 0, with 17 bases in between. CDR1 and CDR2 from the germline V gene are MNHEY and SVGEGT. The CDR3 is 16 residues long.

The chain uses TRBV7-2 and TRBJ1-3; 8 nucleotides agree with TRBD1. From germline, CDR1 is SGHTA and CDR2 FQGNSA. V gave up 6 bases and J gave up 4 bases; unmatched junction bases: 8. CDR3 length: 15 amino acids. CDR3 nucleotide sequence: TGTGCCAGCAGACCAGGGGGCGCAGGAGGAAACACCATATATTTT. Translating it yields CASRPGGAGGNTIYF. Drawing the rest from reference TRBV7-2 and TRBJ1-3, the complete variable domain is GAGVSQSPSNKVTEKGKDVELRCDPISGHTALYWYRQSLGQGLEFLIYFQGNSAPDKSGLPSDRFSAERTGGSVSTLTIQRTQQEDSAVYLCASRPGGAGGNTIYFGEGSWLTVV.

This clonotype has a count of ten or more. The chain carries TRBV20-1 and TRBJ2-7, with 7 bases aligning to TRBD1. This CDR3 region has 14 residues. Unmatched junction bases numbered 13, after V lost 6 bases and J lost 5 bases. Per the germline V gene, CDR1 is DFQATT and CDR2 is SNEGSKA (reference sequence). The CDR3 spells CSANTGDPPNEQYF. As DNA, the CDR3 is TGCAGTGCAAATACAGGGGATCCTCCTAACGAGCAGTACTTC.

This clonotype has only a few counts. The DNA of the CDR3 is TGCGCCAGCAGCCAAGACAGGTGGGGGCCCCGAAGTCAGCCCCAGCATTTT. Protein sequence: CASSQDRWGPRSQPQHF. V gene TRBV4-3 combines with J gene TRBJ1-5; possible D gene TRBD1, 6 bases. Germline CDR1 and CDR2: LGHNA and YSLEER. The CDR3 spans 17 residues. Trimming pared 0 bases from V and 6 bases from J, leaving 18 bases between.

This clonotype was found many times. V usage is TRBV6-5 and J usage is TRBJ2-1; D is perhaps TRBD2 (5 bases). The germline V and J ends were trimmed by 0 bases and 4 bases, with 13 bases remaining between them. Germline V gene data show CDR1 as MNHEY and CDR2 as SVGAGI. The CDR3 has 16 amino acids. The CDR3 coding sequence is TGTGCCAGCAGTTACTCGACTCCACGGACTTACAATGAGCAGTTCTTC. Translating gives CASSYSTPRTYNEQFF.

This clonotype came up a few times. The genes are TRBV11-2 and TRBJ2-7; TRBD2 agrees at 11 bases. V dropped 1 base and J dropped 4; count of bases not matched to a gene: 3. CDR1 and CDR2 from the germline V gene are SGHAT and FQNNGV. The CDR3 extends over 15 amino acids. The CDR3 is CASSLVASGRYEQYF. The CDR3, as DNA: TGTGCCAGCAGCTTAGTGGCTAGCGGGAGGTACGAGCAGTACTTC.